The 8 T cell receptor beta chains below all came from one sample that was sequenced in a study of shared clonotypes between healthy human individuals. Sequenced by immunoSEQ multiplex PCR; TCRdb stores in-frame clones only, minus some. The sample consists of about a million clones, 65% to 75% of them appearing once. The material sequenced was memory CD4+ T cells sorted from blood. Subset in this sample: CD45RA-negative fraction. These receptors all stem from a man aged 18 to 29 in good health.

This chain uses TRBV9 with TRBJ1-2, with D possibly TRBD1 on 6 matching bases. The germline gives CDR1 SGDLS, CDR2 YYNGEE. The CDR3 sequence is 13 residues long. Trimming took off 6 bases at V and 7 bases at J, with 16 bases between the two ends. The chain's CDR3 is CASKPGEDGGYTF. The CDR3 nucleotides are TGTGCCAGCAAGCCAGGGGAGGACGGTGGCTACACCTTC.

This clone was picked up one time. J is TRBJ2-5 and V is TRBV28, with 7 bases identical to TRBD2. The trim removed 5 bases at V and 13 bases at J, leaving 13 bases unmatched. CDR3 size: 13 residues. Per the germline V gene, CDR1 is MDHEN and CDR2 is SYDVKM. CDR3 amino acids: CASSELAPGGPYF. CDR3 bases: TGTGCCAGCAGTGAACTAGCGCCAGGAGGTCCGTACTTC.

The chain carries TRBV28 and TRBJ2-7; TRBD1 agrees at 12 bases. Germline trimming cut 5 bases from V and 7 bases from J; bases unmatched to any gene: 9. The germline CDR1 and CDR2 sequences are MDHEN and SYDVKM. The CDR3 has 15 residues. CDR3 DNA: TGTGCCAGCAGTCCCCGGGGACAGGGGGCGCAAGAGCAGTACTTC. As protein: CASSPRGQGAQEQYF.

The sample holds a few counts of this clone. This chain connects TRBV5-1 to TRBJ2-1, with TRBD2 identical over 8 bases. CDR1 and CDR2 (germline): SGHRS, YFSETQ. This CDR3 region has 16 residues. Trimming cost V 4 bases and J 4 bases; bases outside gene matches: 10. CDR3 sequence reads: CASSIYAGGGYNEQFF. Here the CDR3 DNA reads TGCGCCAGCAGCATCTACGCGGGGGGTGGATACAATGAGCAGTTCTTC.

The V and J genes are TRBV11-3 and TRBJ2-3; D unclear. Trimming took off 1 base at V and 3 bases at J, with 5 bases between the two ends. The germline gives CDR1 SGHNT, CDR2 YENEEA. The CDR3 totals 13 residues. As DNA, the CDR3 is TGTGCCAGCAGCTTAGGCTGGACAGATACGCAGTATTTT. Translation: CASSLGWTDTQYF.

V usage is TRBV2 and J usage is TRBJ1-2, with 11 bases matching TRBD1. Germline assignment: CDR1 SNHLY and CDR2 FYNNEI. CDR3 length: 16 amino acids. The V gene end was trimmed by 5 bases and the J gene end by 6 bases; junction bases not matched to a gene: 11. In nucleotides, the CDR3 is TGTGCCAGCAGTAAACAAACCCAGGGACAGGGGGATGGCTACACCTTC. Protein sequence: CASSKQTQGQGDGYTF.

The chain uses TRBV28 and TRBJ2-3; TRBD1 is a possible D gene (5 bases). Trimming took 4 bases from V and 2 from J, leaving 13 bases between them. The CDR3 spans 15 residues. CDR1 and CDR2 from the germline V gene are MDHEN and SYDVKM. The CDR3, as DNA: TGTGCCAGCAGTTCAAGACAGAGAACCACAGATACGCAGTATTTT. It translates to CASSSRQRTTDTQYF.

J is TRBJ2-2 and V is TRBV6-6; a possible D gene is TRBD1 (5 bases). V lost 8 bases to trimming and J lost 7 bases, with 14 bases between them. This CDR3 contains 13 residues. The V gene's germline CDR1 is MNHNY and CDR2 SVGAGI (reference sequence). The CDR3 region has the DNA TGTGCCAGCGGTGCCAGGGTTAACGGGGAGCTGTTTTTT. Translated: CASGARVNGELFF.